This T cell receptor beta chain was observed in a study of early T cells in non-severe SARS-CoV-2 infection. From the 5' RACE reads, TCRdb called clonotypes with MiXCR, one entry per CDR3 protein. Among fewer than 120,000 distinct CDR3 sequences listed, roughly 13% were seen once. This clonotype was seen at least ten times. Sequences were derived from whole blood, sampled at baseline. This receptor was obtained from an adult who was a healthcare worker with PCR-confirmed SARS-CoV-2 infection or an uninfected control (not recorded which).

CDR3 residues: CASSFPQGVRTEAFF. CDR3 bases: TGTGCCAGCAGCTTTCCCCAGGGAGTAAGGACTGAAGCTTTCTTT. The chain employs TRBV13 and TRBJ1-1; a possible D gene is TRBD1 (5 bases). This CDR3 is 15 amino acids long. Germline-derived CDR1 and CDR2 are PRHDT and FYEKMQ (reference sequence). V lost 3 bases to trimming and J lost 5 bases, with 16 bases between them.